The rows below give T cell receptor beta chains drawn from one sample of a study of identical twins. TCRdb analysed the 5' RACE reads with MiXCR anew, one entry per CDR3 protein. The sample gives over 500,000 distinct CDR3 sequences, about 20% of which show up once; 0.8% to 1% is in the top ten. Separately, the same data were catalogued under a study of T cells expressing NK-cell markers.

Sequencing was performed on CD4+ T cells sorted from blood. The receptors were gathered from a woman aged 18-29 years in good health. Each CDR3 is given with its conserved first and last residue. Only part of the rows carry a size: once, few, many, or a class if the clone is expanded.

>TRBV20-1|TRBJ2-5|few
CSAGGGPGQETQYF
>TRBV5-1|TRBJ2-1|.
CASSLLAAQYNEQFF
>TRBV24-1|TRBJ1-2|.
CATSDSGYGYTF
>TRBV20-1|TRBJ2-3|.
CSARDPGGGTQYF
>TRBV7-9|TRBJ1-1|.
CASSLDGVRRAFF
>TRBV6-6|TRBJ1-4|.
CASSYSGEKLFF
>TRBV20-1|TRBJ2-1|.
CSAPSSIVYNEQFF
>TRBV5-1|TRBJ2-1|many
CASSRWYAQDNEQFF
>TRBV12-3/TRBV12-4|TRBJ2-2|.
CTSRTVSTGELFF
>TRBV7-2|TRBJ2-2|few
CASSLSQANTGELFF
>TRBV3-1|TRBJ2-1|.
CASSLLGGGINEQFF
>TRBV20-1|TRBJ2-1|.
CSARVRASSRYNEQFF
>TRBV27|TRBJ2-5|.
CASAPTGGFAETQYF
>TRBV9|TRBJ2-3|few
CASSVDASGGDTQYF
>TRBV12-3/TRBV12-4|TRBJ1-2|.
CASSYDRANRGYTF
>TRBV6-5|TRBJ2-7|.
CASSSRAGGRNEQYF
>TRBV7-2|TRBJ2-3|.
CASSTQLGRGGDTQYF
>TRBV6-5|TRBJ1-2|.
CASSYGTGLNYGYTF
>TRBV7-9|TRBJ2-1|few
CASSLSLSSGGADEQFF
>TRBV6-2/TRBV6-3|TRBJ2-2|few
CASSYRGGHTGELFF
>TRBV9|TRBJ2-7|few
CASSGRGWEQYF
>TRBV12-3/TRBV12-4|TRBJ2-7|few
CASSLEAAPLYEQYF
>TRBV6-4|TRBJ2-5|.
CASSVALGETQYF
>TRBV25-1|TRBJ2-1|few
CASSELPAGGPYNEQFF
>TRBV11-1|TRBJ2-2|.
CASRGRLAGGNPTGELFF
>TRBV7-9|TRBJ2-3|few
CASSSLAGLGTDTQYF
>TRBV6-1|TRBJ2-6|few
CASRSRGAGANVLTF
>TRBV9|TRBJ2-2|few
CASSVVGQTNTGELFF
>TRBV29-1|TRBJ1-2|.
CSVSQGTLDGGYTF